This note documents a single T cell receptor beta chain sequence. The antigen remains unidentified. The source of the sample is a study of T cell responses to AZD1222 COVID-19 vaccine. General study results and limits: Among the donors, most were white British and more were female, and clonal diversity was possibly underestimated.

Samples with a second dose at about 4 or about 12 weeks were pooled together. Libraries were prepared by immunoSEQ multiplex PCR; TCRdb keeps only in-frame clonotypes and omits some of them. The sample lists around 81,000 clones; about 91% were seen once. The sequences come from peripheral blood, collected 28 days after the second AZD1222 dose. The source is an adult who received the AZD1222 COVID-19 vaccine.

The DNA for the CDR3 is TGCGCCAGCAGTCTTATGACGGGAGATTCCGGGGAGCTGTTTTTT. Protein sequence: CASSLMTGDSGELFF. The rearrangement uses TRBV5-1 and TRBJ2-2; D may be TRBD2 (6 bases). This CDR3 region has 15 residues. The V end lost 5 bases, the J end lost 6 bases, and 17 bases lay between the germline ends. Germline V lookup: CDR1 SGHRS, CDR2 YFSETQ.